The 28 T cell receptor beta chains below were found in one sample sequenced in a study of human T cells and chemical hapten exposure. In TCRdb, the RACE reads were re-called with MiXCR into one record per CDR3 protein. Of some 150,000 distinct CDR3 sequences in the sample, around 11% were seen once. As to time point: patch test 2, 6 weeks after DPC sensitization. The treatment denotes: therapeutic diphenylcyclopropenone sensitization with weekly scalp DPC. Sequences were derived from whole blood, sampled in connection with sensitization to the hapten diphenylcyclopropenone (DPC). The receptors shown here come from a woman aged 50 to 60 with alopecia areata. Some clones in this sample may be carry-over from other donors' samples.

This clonotype was observed a handful of times. The chain joins TRBV24-1 to TRBJ1-1; perhaps TRBD1 as D (6 bases). The CDR3 contains 10 residues. Germline CDR1 reads KGHDR; CDR2 reads SFDVKD. The V end was cut by 7 bases, the J end by 8 bases, with 7 bases between. In nucleotides, the CDR3 is TGTGCCACCAGAGGACAGGAAGCTTTCTTT. It translates to CATRGQEAFF.

This chain connects TRBV6-2 or TRBV6-3 to TRBJ2-1, with TRBD2 matching 7 bases. The CDR3 is 15 amino acids. CDR1 is MNHEY and CDR2 is SVGEGT in the germline V gene. With V trimmed by 3 bases and J by 7 bases, 9 bases remained unmatched. CDR3: CASSYGTILLNEQFF. In DNA, the CDR3 is TGTGCCAGCAGTTATGGGACTATCCTCCTAAATGAGCAGTTCTTC.

This clonotype occurred many times. The chain employs TRBV12-3 or TRBV12-4 and TRBJ1-6; 8 nucleotides match TRBD1. Trimming took 5 bases from V and 7 from J; bases not matched to a gene: 7. This CDR3 has 15 residues. CDR3 sequence: CASSAGDRRNSPLHF. The CDR3 bases are TGTGCCAGCAGTGCGGGGGACAGGAGAAATTCACCCCTCCACTTT.

This chain joins TRBV28 and TRBJ2-4; a possible D gene is TRBD2 (7 bases). This CDR3 is 15 amino acids long. Trimming shortened V by 6 bases and J by 1 base, and 13 bases separated the two germline ends. The germline gives CDR1 MDHEN, CDR2 SYDVKM. CDR3 bases: TGTGCCAGCAGCCCGGGGGGCTCCGCCAAAAACATTCAGTACTTC. It translates to CASSPGGSAKNIQYF.

The chain combines TRBV19 with TRBJ1-1; TRBD1 is a possible D gene (6 bases). This CDR3 is built from 13 residues. Per the germline V gene, CDR1 is LNHDA and CDR2 is SQIVND (reference sequence). V dropped 3 bases and J dropped 7 bases, with 12 bases sitting between them. Here the CDR3 reads CASSMKGGGEAFF. Written as DNA, the CDR3 is TGTGCCAGTAGTATGAAGGGGGGCGGTGAAGCTTTCTTT.

This clonotype was detected many times. The chain links TRBV7-9 to TRBJ2-7; 7 bases line up with TRBD1. J was trimmed by 5 bases and V by 5 bases; bases with no gene match: 9. There are 14 residues in the CDR3. The germline V gene encodes CDR1 SEHNR and CDR2 FQNEAQ (reference sequence). CDR3 sequence reads: CASSLRVQGNEQYF. In DNA, the CDR3 is TGTGCCAGCAGCCTTAGAGTACAGGGGAACGAGCAGTACTTC.

The chain joins TRBV7-2 to TRBJ2-5, with 9 nucleotides matching TRBD2. The CDR3 extends over 15 amino acids. V trimming: 5 bases; J trimming: 5 bases; junction bases outside the gene matches: 9. CDR1 and CDR2 (germline): SGHTA, FQGNSA. The CDR3 loop is CASSPPGLASETQYF. In DNA, the CDR3 is TGTGCCAGCAGCCCTCCGGGACTAGCATCCGAGACCCAGTACTTC.

The chain recombines TRBV7-6 with TRBJ2-1; D gene unclear. Trimming stripped 5 bases from V and 0 bases from J, with 8 bases between. Germline V gene lookup returns CDR1 SGHVS and CDR2 FNYEAQ. CDR3 length: 14 amino acids. For the CDR3, the DNA is TGTGCCAGCAGCCGCTCCAACTCCTACAATGAGCAGTTCTTC. This sequence encodes CASSRSNSYNEQFF.

This clonotype was seen more than once but under ten times. The junction does not match germline at one end; this may be a read error. The chain links TRBV7-7 to TRBJ2-1; D is perhaps TRBD1 (5 bases). The CDR3 extends over 19 amino acids. Germline CDR1 and CDR2: SSHAT and FNYEAQ (reference sequence). CDR3 in amino acids: CASSLMFPAAGSGNNEQFF. CDR3 bases: TGTGCTAGCAGCTTAATGTTCCCCGCGGCCGGGTCAGGGAACAATGAGCAGTTCTTC. The complete variable domain, with remaining parts taken from reference TRBV7-7 and TRBJ2-1, reads GAGVSQSPRYKVTKRGQDVTLRCDPISSHATLYWYQQALGQGPEFLTYFNYEAQPDKSGLPSDRFSAERPEGSISTLTIQRTEQRDSAMYRCASSLMFPAAGSGNNEQFFGPGTRLTVL.

In its sample, this clonotype was seen a few times. The CDR3, as DNA: TGCGCCAGCAGCTTGGTAGGACTAGTACGGGACGAGCAGTACTTC. It translates to CASSLVGLVRDEQYF. V is TRBV5-1 and J is TRBJ2-7, with 7 positions matching TRBD2. Per germline, CDR1 SGHRS and CDR2 YFSETQ. V lost 0 bases and J lost 5; bases outside the gene matches: 8. CDR3 length: 15 amino acids.

The rearrangement joins TRBV5-1 to TRBJ2-5; weak D call: TRBD1 (5 bases). The V end was cut by 5 bases, the J end by 4 bases, with 6 bases between. The CDR3 spans 11 residues. Germline CDR1 is SGHRS and CDR2 is YFSETQ. CDR3 sequence reads: CASRQAETQYF. CDR3 coding DNA: TGCGCCAGCAGACAGGCAGAGACCCAGTACTTC.

There are many counts of this clonotype. The rearrangement joins TRBV6-6 to TRBJ2-7; D could derive from TRBD1 or TRBD2 (6 bases each). Trimming removed 9 bases at V and 12 bases at J, with 24 bases between. Germline CDR1 reads MNHNY; CDR2 reads SVGAGI (reference sequence). The CDR3 is made up of 13 amino acids. Written as DNA, the CDR3 is TGTGCCAGTTTCCTAGGTGGGGGGCCGGTTTTGTACTTC. Translating gives CASFLGGGPVLYF.

The chain is built from TRBV18 and TRBJ2-5; 7 bases fit TRBD2. In germline, CDR1 is KGHSH, CDR2 LQKENI. V shed 0 bases, J shed 0 bases, and the junction held 1 base outside the gene matches. The CDR3 runs 15 residues. CDR3 sequence (DNA): TGTGCCAGCTCACCACCCGGGGGGTACCAAGAGACCCAGTACTTC. Protein product: CASSPPGGYQETQYF.

In this sample, this clonotype turned up a few times. This sequence joins TRBV12-3 or TRBV12-4 and TRBJ2-2, with 9 bases that match TRBD1. J was trimmed by 4 bases and V by 4 bases; bases with no gene match: 1. The CDR3 runs to 14 residues. The CDR3 coding sequence is TGTGCCAGCAGTTGGACAGGGGCCACCGGGGAGCTGTTTTTT. Translation: CASSWTGATGELFF.

This clonotype was seen at least ten times. The chain carries TRBV11-2 and TRBJ1-2; 11 nucleotides match TRBD1. Germline CDR1 reads SGHAT; CDR2 reads FQNNGV. The J segment lost 2 bases and the V segment lost 5 bases, leaving 7 bases of the junction unmatched. The CDR3 contains 16 residues. This chain's CDR3 is CASSVGRDRGNYGYTF. The CDR3 DNA follows: TGTGCCAGCAGCGTGGGCCGGGACAGGGGGAACTATGGCTACACCTTC.

This clonotype has a handful of counts. The rearrangement joins TRBV20-1 to TRBJ1-2, with D unclear. Germline V gene data show CDR1 as DFQATT and CDR2 as SNEGSKA (reference sequence). This CDR3 has 15 residues. V lost 5 bases and J 0 bases, leaving 16 bases between the germline ends. The CDR3 nucleotides read TGCAGTGCTCAAGGCCGTCTCTTAGCTAACTATGGCTACACCTTC. This encodes CSAQGRLLANYGYTF.

The genes are TRBV20-1 and TRBJ2-7; TRBD2 aligns across 7 bases. The CDR3 sequence is 13 residues long. Per the germline V gene, CDR1 is DFQATT and CDR2 is SNEGSKA (reference sequence). V was pared by 7 bases and J by 4 bases, with 10 bases of the junction left unmatched. CDR3 nucleotides: TGCAGTGGGCTAAGCGGGAAGAAATACGAGCAGTACTTC. Translation: CSGLSGKKYEQYF.

The table lists this clonotype with a few counts. The V and J genes are TRBV11-2 and TRBJ2-3; a weak D match, TRBD2 (6 bases). The CDR3 is 13 amino acids. Trimming shortened V by 5 bases and J by 9 bases, and 15 bases separated the two germline ends. In germline, CDR1 is SGHAT, CDR2 FQNNGV. In DNA form, the CDR3 reads TGTGCCAGCAGCCCCAGACTAGTTGGGACGCAGTATTTT. Translated, it gives CASSPRLVGTQYF.

The V call is TRBV25-1, the J call TRBJ2-7; no clear D gene. Trimming pared 5 bases from V and 5 bases from J, leaving 16 bases between. CDR3 length: 14 residues. Germline V CDR1 and CDR2: MGHDK, SYGVNS. The CDR3: CASSHGRVFDEQYF. The CDR3 DNA follows: TGTGCCAGCAGTCACGGACGGGTCTTTGACGAGCAGTACTTC.

This clonotype was detected ten times or more. The genes are TRBV5-1 and TRBJ1-5, with D perhaps matching TRBD1 (5 bases). Germline loops: CDR1 SGHRS, CDR2 YFSETQ. The CDR3 length is 13 residues. V lost 4 bases and J lost 9, with 14 bases in between. DNA of the CDR3: TGCGCCAGCAGCCGGGACGGTGTCAGGCCCCAGCATTTT. Protein sequence: CASSRDGVRPQHF.

This clonotype appeared a few times. This rearrangement joins TRBV4-2 to TRBJ1-5; possible D gene TRBD1, 6 bases. The V end lost 1 base, the J end lost 3 bases, and 7 bases lay between the germline ends. This CDR3 is built from 14 residues. The V gene's germline CDR1 is LGHNA and CDR2 YNFKEQ. CDR3 loop: CASSQGDTNQPQHF. The CDR3, as DNA: TGTGCCAGCAGCCAAGGGGACACCAATCAGCCCCAGCATTTT.

The sample holds many counts of this clonotype. V is TRBV12-3 or TRBV12-4 and J is TRBJ1-2; TRBD1 aligns across 12 bases. The CDR3 has 15 amino acids. The trim removed 5 bases at V and 7 bases at J, leaving 8 bases unmatched. The CDR3 loop reads CASSPPGQGARGYTF. The CDR3 DNA reads as TGTGCCAGCAGTCCTCCGGGACAGGGGGCGCGTGGCTACACCTTC.

This chain uses TRBV9 with TRBJ2-1; the D is unclear. The CDR3 contains 15 residues. The V end lost 0 bases, the J end lost 5 bases, and 12 bases lay between the germline ends. Germline lookup yields CDR1 SGDLS and CDR2 YYNGEE. DNA of the CDR3: TGTGCCAGCAGCGTAGGGGCAGGCCGGGACAATGAGCAGTTCTTC. Amino acids: CASSVGAGRDNEQFF.

V and J are TRBV12-5 and TRBJ2-1; a weak D match, TRBD1 (5 bases). Trimming left V 2 bases short and J 8 bases short, with 13 bases between. The V gene's germline CDR1 is LGHNT and CDR2 FRNRAP. There are 14 residues in the CDR3. Here the CDR3 reads CASGLTSGRDEQFF. CDR3 bases: TGTGCTAGTGGTTTGACTTCAGGGCGCGATGAGCAGTTCTTC.

This rearrangement joins TRBV11-2 to TRBJ2-1; 12 nucleotides match TRBD1. V dropped 2 bases and J dropped 7; count of bases not matched to a gene: 6. Germline CDR1 is SGHAT and CDR2 is FQNNGV. This CDR3 spans 16 amino acids. DNA for the CDR3: TGTGCCAGCAGCTTAATGGGACAGGGGGCTCGAAATGAGCAGTTCTTC. As protein: CASSLMGQGARNEQFF.

At least ten counts were recorded for this clonotype. The chain combines TRBV7-9 with TRBJ1-5, with D perhaps TRBD1 (6 bases). The CDR3 spans 14 residues. V lost 5 bases, J lost 6 bases, and 14 bases lay in between. Germline CDR1 is SEHNR and CDR2 is FQNEAQ (reference sequence). The CDR3 protein is CASSGSGDFQPQHF. CDR3 DNA sequence: TGTGCCAGCAGCGGGTCAGGGGATTTTCAGCCCCAGCATTTT.

This chain joins TRBV20-1 and TRBJ1-3, with a tentative D call TRBD1 (5 bases). Between the trimmed V and J ends, which lost 7 bases and 4 bases, there was a span of 17 bases. Germline-derived CDR1 and CDR2 are DFQATT and SNEGSKA (reference sequence). The CDR3 sequence is 14 residues long. Here the CDR3 DNA reads TGCAGTGGACGAAGGGGTAGATCCGGAAACACCATATATTTT. Protein product: CSGRRGRSGNTIYF.

This clonotype was observed a handful of times. The genes are TRBV21-1 and TRBJ2-1; the table assigns TRBD1, which was not confirmed against the DNA. TRBV21-1 is given as a pseudogene. The CDR3 has 15 residues. The chain's CDR3 is CASSKSRRLPNEQFF. The CDR3 DNA reads as TGTGCCAGCAGCAAGTCGCGGCGCCTTCCCAATGAGCAGTTCTTC.